This T cell receptor beta chain was found in a study of human T cells and chemical hapten exposure. Regarding the study as a whole: Counts of expanded TCRs (at PT1) showed a positive correlation with patch test score. After DPC sensitization, TCRs above 1 in 1000 frequency showed no change. Clustering by CDR3 similarity yielded significantly more large clusters from expanded TCRs than controls.

Germline V gene data show CDR1 as MDHEN and CDR2 as SYDVKM. The length of the CDR3 is 15 residues. V was pared by 2 bases and J by 4 bases, with 7 bases of the junction left unmatched. TCRdb re-called the RACE reads through MiXCR, storing one row per CDR3 protein. This sample has about 380,000 distinct CDR3 sequences, with 4% to 6% found just once. This sample's time point: pre-sensitization, week 0. Treatment given: therapeutic diphenylcyclopropenone sensitization with weekly scalp DPC. Alopecia patients between 18 and 70 years old and suitable for DPC were used as donors. Concerning this clonotype itself: Its antigen is currently unknown. A much bigger clone sits one base away, suggesting this may be a read error.

This specimen was whole blood, taken in connection with sensitization to the hapten diphenylcyclopropenone (DPC). The V call is TRBV28, the J call TRBJ1-2, with 7 bases that match TRBD1. This clonotype was obtained from a woman in her forties or fifties with alopecia areata. Some clones in this sample may be carry-over from other donors' samples. CDR3 DNA sequence: TGTGCCAGCAGTTTACAGCAGGGGGGCCCCTATGGCTACACCTTC. This gives the protein CASSLQQGGPYGYTF.